This record covers a single TCR beta chain. The data are from a study of blood T cell repertoires in COVID-19. Study as a whole: From the United States, Italy and Spain came samples of acute and convalescent COVID-19. The analysed material was cDNA or gDNA that came from T cells, B-cell-depleted T cells, or PBMCs.

This CDR3 is built from 19 residues. As handled by the study authors: Reference gene primer amplification gave nucleated cell count estimates. Assay used: immunoSEQ multiplex PCR; TCRdb lists only in-frame clones, some missing. V, J and clone size reflect that table, while D and trimming were determined from the DNA. The sample has roughly 150,000 clones; roughly 80% are singletons. The sequence was obtained from a man in his 60s with acute or convalescent COVID-19. The sequenced sample consisted of peripheral blood. The J gene is TRBJ2-7, the V gene TRBV21-1; the table calls TRBD2, which could not be checked here. TRBV21-1 is classified as a pseudogene. The CDR3 DNA sequence: TGTGCCAGCAGCAAAGTTGGGCTTCGGCGGGCCGATCACCCTTACGAGCAGTACTTC. It encodes CASSKVGLRRADHPYEQYF.